The source of this TCR beta chain is a study of blood T cells in healthy people across ages. Study results and limitations: The study could not conclusively compare naive and antigen-experienced cells, given its unsorted PBMCs.

This clonotype turned up a few times. Antigen unknown. Healthy individuals of Caucasian origin from Russia, aged about 6 to 95, served as donors. Peripheral blood was drawn, about 10 milliliters per donor. V was clipped by 0 bases and J by 5 bases, with 17 bases between them. Germline CDR1 reads DFQATT; CDR2 reads SNEGSKA (reference sequence). This CDR3 has 16 amino acids. A second PCR of 7 to 11 cycles used a sample-barcoded 5' primer and a J-beta primer mix. With 12 random nucleotides, a template-switch adaptor tagged each individual cDNA molecule. TCRdb re-analysed the 5' RACE reads in MiXCR, keeping a single row per CDR3 protein. The sample has 1.4 million or so distinct CDR3 sequences, approximately 43% seen once; the top ten hold less than 5%.

The V and J genes are TRBV20-1 and TRBJ2-1; D remains unclear. The receptor was isolated from a woman aged 18-35 years in good health. Material for sequencing was blood. The CDR3 sequence is CSARDEEASANNEQFF. The CDR3 coding sequence is TGCAGTGCTAGAGATGAGGAAGCCTCGGCCAACAATGAGCAGTTCTTC.